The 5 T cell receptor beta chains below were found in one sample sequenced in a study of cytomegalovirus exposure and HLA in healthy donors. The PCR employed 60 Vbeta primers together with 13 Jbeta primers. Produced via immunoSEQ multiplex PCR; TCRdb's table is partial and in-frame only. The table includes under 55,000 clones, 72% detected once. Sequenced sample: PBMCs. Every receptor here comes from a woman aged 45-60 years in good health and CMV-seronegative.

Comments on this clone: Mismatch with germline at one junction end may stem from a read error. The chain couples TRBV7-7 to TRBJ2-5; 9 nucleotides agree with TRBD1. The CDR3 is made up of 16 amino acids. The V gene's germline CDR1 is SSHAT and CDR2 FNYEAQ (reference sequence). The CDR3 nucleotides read TGTGCTAGCAGCCAAACAGGGGGCTATGGCGGGGAGACCCAGTACTTC. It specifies CASSQTGGYGGETQYF.

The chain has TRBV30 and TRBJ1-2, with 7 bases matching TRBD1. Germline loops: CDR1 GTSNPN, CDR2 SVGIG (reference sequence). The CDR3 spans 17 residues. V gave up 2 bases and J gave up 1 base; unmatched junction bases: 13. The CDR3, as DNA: TGTGCCTGGAGTCCCCCCCCCGGGACAGCATTTAACTATGGCTACACCTTC. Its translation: CAWSPPPGTAFNYGYTF. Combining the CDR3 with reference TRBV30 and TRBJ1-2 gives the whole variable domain SQTIHQWPATLVQPVGSPLSLECTVEGTSNPNLYWYRQAAGRGLQLLFYSVGIGQISSEVPQNLSASRPQDRQFILSSKKLLLSDSGFYLCAWSPPPGTAFNYGYTFGSGTRLTVV.

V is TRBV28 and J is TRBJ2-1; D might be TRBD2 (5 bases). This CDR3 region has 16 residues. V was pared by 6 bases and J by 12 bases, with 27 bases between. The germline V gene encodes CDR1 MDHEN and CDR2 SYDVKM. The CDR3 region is CASSLNPGNTGRVQFF. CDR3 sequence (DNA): TGTGCCAGCAGCCTAAACCCGGGGAACACTGGTAGGGTGCAGTTCTTC.

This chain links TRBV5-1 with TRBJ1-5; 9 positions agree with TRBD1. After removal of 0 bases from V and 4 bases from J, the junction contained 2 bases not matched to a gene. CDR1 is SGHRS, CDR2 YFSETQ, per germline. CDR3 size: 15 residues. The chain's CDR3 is CASSLGDRENQPQHF. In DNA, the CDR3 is TGCGCCAGCAGCTTGGGGGACAGGGAAAATCAGCCCCAGCATTTT.

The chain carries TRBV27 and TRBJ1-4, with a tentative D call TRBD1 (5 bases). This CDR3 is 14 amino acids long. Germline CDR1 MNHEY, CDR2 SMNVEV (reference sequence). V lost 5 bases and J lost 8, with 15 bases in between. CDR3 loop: CASSPRAGGEKLFF. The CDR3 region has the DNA TGTGCCAGCAGTCCCCGTGCGGGGGGGGAAAAACTGTTTTTT.